Listed here are 10 T cell receptor beta chains from one sample, sequenced in a study of blood T cell repertoires in COVID-19. The method was immunoSEQ multiplex PCR; TCRdb's version includes in-frame clones alone and lacks a portion of them. The sample lists some 70,000 clones; roughly 89% were seen once. Specimen: peripheral blood. These receptors were collected from a man between 25 and 39 years old with acute or convalescent COVID-19.

The V call is TRBV30, the J call TRBJ1-2; 7 nucleotides match TRBD1. The CDR3 runs to 13 residues. The ends lost 3 bases at V and 5 bases at J; junction bases unmatched: 6. Germline V gene lookup returns CDR1 GTSNPN and CDR2 SVGIG (reference sequence). CDR3 loop: CAWRQTGWYGYTF. Here the CDR3 DNA reads TGTGCCTGGAGGCAGACAGGGTGGTATGGCTACACCTTC.

The rearrangement uses TRBV6-2 or TRBV6-3 and TRBJ2-6; possibly TRBD2 for D (7 bases). This CDR3 has 17 amino acids. Trimming took 2 bases from V and 0 from J, leaving 11 bases between them. Germline V CDR1 and CDR2: MNHEY, SVGEGT. The chain's CDR3 is CASSYGGASSGANVLTF. The CDR3 DNA follows: TGTGCCAGCAGTTACGGGGGGGCCAGCTCTGGGGCCAACGTCCTGACTTTC.

The gene calls are TRBV20-1 and TRBJ2-5, with D unresolved. Germline values: CDR1 DFQATT, CDR2 SNEGSKA (reference sequence). There are 11 residues in the CDR3. With 5 bases removed from V and 5 bases from J, the gap between germline ends came to 9 bases. In DNA form, the CDR3 reads TGCAGTGCTCCAGGTGGCGAGACCCAGTACTTC. This gives the protein CSAPGGETQYF.

The chain recombines TRBV5-1 with TRBJ1-3; D not certain. Per the germline V gene, CDR1 is SGHRS and CDR2 is YFSETQ. CDR3 length: 16 amino acids. Between the trimmed V and J ends, which lost 5 bases and 4 bases, there was a span of 19 bases. The CDR3 region is CASSPFPRVNGNTIYF. The DNA of the CDR3 is TGCGCCAGCAGTCCCTTCCCGAGGGTGAACGGAAACACCATATATTTT.

The chain uses TRBV5-5 and TRBJ2-5; 15 positions match TRBD2. V lost 3 bases to trimming and J lost 5 bases; unmatched junction nucleotides: 5. Germline V gives CDR1 SGHKS, CDR2 YYEKEE (reference sequence). This CDR3 comprises 16 residues. In nucleotides, the CDR3 is TGTGCCAGCAGCTGGGGACTAGCGGGAGGTATGGAGACCCAGTACTTC. It codes for CASSWGLAGGMETQYF.

The genes are TRBV7-9 and TRBJ2-1; D unresolved. Germline CDR1 SEHNR, CDR2 FQNEAQ (reference sequence). V was shortened by 5 bases and J by 6 bases, with 14 bases between the two germline ends. The CDR3 has 14 amino acids. CDR3: CASSHPGRANEQFF. The CDR3 DNA sequence: TGTGCCAGCAGCCACCCTGGGCGCGCCAATGAGCAGTTCTTC.

In its sample, this clone was seen a few times. The chain uses TRBV6-2 or TRBV6-3 and TRBJ1-5; 7 positions agree with TRBD1. The CDR3 consists of 14 residues. The trim removed 6 bases at V and 7 bases at J, leaving 9 bases unmatched. The V gene's germline CDR1 is MNHEY and CDR2 SVGEGT. This CDR3 is CASSGDRDWQPQHF. In DNA form, the CDR3 reads TGTGCCAGCAGCGGAGACAGGGATTGGCAGCCCCAGCATTTT.

The chain carries TRBV7-3 and TRBJ1-1, with a tentative D call TRBD1 (6 bases). V was clipped by 4 bases and J by 2 bases, with 14 bases between them. The germline V gene encodes CDR1 SGHTA and CDR2 FQGTGA. CDR3 length: 15 amino acids. In DNA, the CDR3 is TGTGCCAGCAGCTCATCCGGGACACCCAACACTGAAGCTTTCTTT. It codes for CASSSSGTPNTEAFF.

This clone was seen at least ten times. The chain combines TRBV28 with TRBJ1-1, with D uncertain. V was pared by 5 bases and J by 7 bases, with 14 bases between. Per the germline V gene, CDR1 is MDHEN and CDR2 is SYDVKM. CDR3 length: 13 amino acids. In nucleotides, the CDR3 is TGTGCCAGCAGTCTACAACTACCTGTTGAAGCTTTCTTT. This encodes CASSLQLPVEAFF.

This rearrangement joins TRBV5-1 to TRBJ2-7, with 9 bases that match TRBD2. Per the germline V gene, CDR1 is SGHRS and CDR2 is YFSETQ. The CDR3 contains 15 residues. V lost 4 bases and J lost 0; bases outside the gene matches: 5. CDR3 sequence: CASSRGLATSYEQYF. The DNA of the CDR3 is TGCGCCAGCAGCCGGGGACTAGCAACCTCCTACGAGCAGTACTTC.